This T cell receptor beta chain is from a study of OX40 agonist ivuxolimab in advanced cancers. The wider study: Patients enrolled in dose escalation were diagnosed with hepatocellular carcinoma, melanoma, renal cell or head and neck cancer.

Repertoires were generated with immunoSEQ multiplex PCR, while TCRdb's copy carries only in-frame clones and drops some. The table lists some 74,000 clones, 85% of them singletons. The germline CDR1 and CDR2 sequences are SGHKS and YYEKEE (reference sequence). After removal of 4 bases from V and 4 bases from J, the junction contained 4 bases not matched to a gene. This CDR3 is 13 amino acids long. The sequence was obtained from an adult with an advanced solid tumor such as melanoma, head and neck, liver or kidney cancer. This specimen consisted of CD4+ or CD8+ T cells sorted from blood, obtained in a trial of the OX40 agonist ivuxolimab. The rearrangement joins TRBV5-5 to TRBJ2-5, with 7 bases lining up with TRBD1. For the CDR3, the DNA is TGTGCCAGCAGCCGGGGACAGATAGAGACCCAGTACTTC. Translated: CASSRGQIETQYF.